One sample yielded the 4 T cell receptor beta chains listed below, sequenced in a study of blood T cell repertoires in COVID-19. Sequenced by immunoSEQ multiplex PCR; TCRdb stores in-frame clones only, minus some. The data contain about 180,000 clones, 82% of them seen just once; the ten biggest clones take up 8% to 9.5%. Sequencing was performed on peripheral blood. The source is a woman in her sixties or seventies with acute or convalescent COVID-19.

This clone was counted only a few times. The chain links TRBV7-2 to TRBJ1-1; 9 bases fit TRBD1. Per the germline V gene, CDR1 is SGHTA and CDR2 is FQGNSA. The length of the CDR3 is 16 residues. The J segment lost 1 base and the V segment lost 5 bases, leaving 8 bases of the junction unmatched. The CDR3 protein is CASSLTGGAQNTEAFF. The CDR3 coding sequence is TGTGCCAGCAGCCTTACAGGGGGCGCACAGAACACTGAAGCTTTCTTT. The full variable domain, in which reference TRBV7-2 and TRBJ1-1 provide the parts outside the CDR3, is GAGVSQSPSNKVTEKGKDVELRCDPISGHTALYWYRQSLGQGLEFLIYFQGNSAPDKSGLPSDRFSAERTGGSVSTLTIQRTQQEDSAVYLCASSLTGGAQNTEAFFGQGTRLTVV.

The chain uses TRBV7-2 and TRBJ2-5; 10 nucleotides match TRBD2. This CDR3 is built from 18 residues. CDR1 is SGHTA, CDR2 FQGNSA, per germline. J lost 2 bases, V lost 3 bases, and 12 bases had no gene match. As DNA, the CDR3 is TGTGCCAGCAGCTTTCCCCTCAGCGGGGGGGACCCACAAGAGACCCAGTACTTC. Amino acid sequence: CASSFPLSGGDPQETQYF. The whole variable domain, filled in from reference TRBV7-2 and TRBJ2-5, reads GAGVSQSPSNKVTEKGKDVELRCDPISGHTALYWYRQSLGQGLEFLIYFQGNSAPDKSGLPSDRFSAERTGGSVSTLTIQRTQQEDSAVYLCASSFPLSGGDPQETQYFGPGTRLLVL.

This chain joins TRBV6-5 and TRBJ2-1, with 11 bases aligning to TRBD2. The ends lost 4 bases at V and 2 bases at J; junction bases unmatched: 1. The CDR3 contains 15 residues. From germline, CDR1 is MNHEY and CDR2 SVGAGI. CDR3 nucleotides: TGTGCCAGCAGTTTTAGCGGGGGGGCCTACAATGAGCAGTTCTTC. Its translation is CASSFSGGAYNEQFF.

J is TRBJ1-4 and V is TRBV29-1; possibly TRBD1 for D (6 bases). CDR3 size: 15 residues. V lost 5 bases and J 0 bases, leaving 13 bases between the germline ends. Per the germline V gene, CDR1 is SQVTM and CDR2 is ANQGSEA. This chain's CDR3 is CSVPSDSSTNEKLFF. The CDR3 region has the DNA TGCAGCGTTCCATCGGACAGCTCAACTAATGAAAAACTGTTTTTT.